The 5 T cell receptor beta chains reported below all come from one sample, sequenced in a study of a mutant IDH1 vaccine in newly diagnosed glioma. Libraries were prepared by immunoSEQ multiplex PCR; TCRdb keeps only in-frame clonotypes and omits some of them. In the table there are tens of thousands of clones, around 79% of which are singletons. Time point noted: baseline, week 1 (first vaccination visit). Treatment reported: pre-vaccination baseline after standard-of-care therapy. This material consisted of PBMCs, taken from a glioma patient treated with radiotherapy, temozolomide or both. The receptors come from a man aged 35 to 55 with glioma. Some clones in this sample may be carry-over from other donors' samples.

The J gene is TRBJ2-1, the V gene TRBV25-1; 9 nucleotides agree with TRBD2. The V and J ends lost 5 bases and 7 bases, in that order; junction bases with no gene match: 12. Germline V gene lookup returns CDR1 MGHDK and CDR2 SYGVNS. The CDR3 length is 16 residues. In DNA, the CDR3 is TGTGCCAGCAGTCCAATGGGGCTAGCGGGGCGGAATGAGCAGTTCTTC. Translation gives CASSPMGLAGRNEQFF.

This rearrangement joins TRBV7-9 to TRBJ1-1; perhaps TRBD1 as D (5 bases). The CDR3 is 15 amino acids. V gave up 1 base and J gave up 1 base, with 10 bases separating them. The V gene's germline CDR1 is SEHNR and CDR2 FQNEAQ (reference sequence). The CDR3 spells CASSLERTRNTEAFF. Here the CDR3 DNA reads TGTGCCAGCAGCTTAGAGCGGACACGGAACACTGAAGCTTTCTTT.

This clone came up a few times. The chain recombines TRBV7-8 with TRBJ1-3; D remains ambiguous. This CDR3 region has 13 residues. Germline assignment: CDR1 SGHVS and CDR2 FQNEAQ. V was cut by 2 bases and J by 3 bases, with 5 bases left in between. The CDR3 nucleotides are TGTGCCAGCAGCTTAAGGTTTGGAAACACCATATATTTT. Its protein is CASSLRFGNTIYF.

The gene calls are TRBV4-2 and TRBJ2-6; D is tentatively TRBD1 or TRBD2 (6 bases each). V lost 3 bases, J lost 2 bases, and 11 bases lay in between. The CDR3 totals 16 residues. Germline V CDR1 and CDR2: LGHNA, YNFKEQ. The CDR3: CASSHVRGPGANVLTF. The CDR3 nucleotides are TGTGCCAGCAGCCATGTACGGGGGCCTGGGGCCAACGTCCTGACTTTC.

J is TRBJ1-3 and V is TRBV11-2; a possible D gene is TRBD1 (6 bases). The V and J ends lost 6 bases and 2 bases respectively, with 11 bases between them. Germline values: CDR1 SGHAT, CDR2 FQNNGV. The CDR3 runs 14 residues. The CDR3 spells CASRPAGAGNTIYF. The DNA for the CDR3 is TGTGCCAGCAGGCCGGCAGGGGCTGGAAACACCATATATTTT.